These 27 T cell receptor beta chains were sequenced from one sample in a study of shared clonotypes between healthy human individuals. Profiled with immunoSEQ multiplex PCR; TCRdb holds only in-frame clones, not every one. The sample shows around 600,000 clones, approximately 95% of them seen only once. Terminally differentiated effector memory CD45RA+ cells were left out of the naive CD8 fraction, which was CD45RO-negative and positively selected for CCR7. The material sequenced was naive CD8+ T cells sorted from blood. Source of these receptors: a woman aged 25 to 39 in good health.

This sequence joins TRBV28 and TRBJ1-2; tentative D call: TRBD1 (6 bases). CDR1 is MDHEN and CDR2 is SYDVKM in the germline V gene. Trimming cost V 3 bases and J 8 bases, with 13 bases left between them. This CDR3 spans 13 amino acids. CDR3 loop: CASSLTGPRGYTF. Written as DNA, the CDR3 is TGTGCCAGCAGTTTGACAGGACCTAGAGGCTACACCTTC.

The chain joins TRBV7-9 to TRBJ2-2; the match to TRBD2 covers 9 bases. Germline V gives CDR1 SEHNR, CDR2 FQNEAQ (reference sequence). The V segment lost 5 bases and the J segment 3 bases; nucleotides outside the gene matches: 16. The CDR3 is 19 residues long. CDR3 nucleotide sequence: TGTGCCAGCAGCCGCAGAGTAGGTGCGGGAGGGCATGACACCGGGGAGCTGTTTTTT. The encoded protein is CASSRRVGAGGHDTGELFF.

The chain carries TRBV9 and TRBJ2-1, with 10 bases matching TRBD1. Trimming cost V 3 bases and J 8 bases; bases outside gene matches: 11. CDR3 length equals 16 residues. CDR1 and CDR2 (germline): SGDLS, YYNGEE. The CDR3 DNA reads as TGTGCCAGCAGCGGCGACCGGGACAGGGGTCGGGATGAGCAGTTCTTC. The encoded protein is CASSGDRDRGRDEQFF.

The CDR3 sequence: CASSLGNGYTF. DNA of the CDR3: TGTGCCAGCAGCTTAGGTAATGGCTACACCTTC. This sequence joins TRBV13 and TRBJ1-2; no definite D call. The CDR3 loop spans 11 amino acids. The germline V gene encodes CDR1 PRHDT and CDR2 FYEKMQ (reference sequence). Trimming removed 0 bases at V and 6 bases at J, with 2 bases between.

This chain uses TRBV2 with TRBJ1-1, with D unclear. The germline CDR1 and CDR2 sequences are SNHLY and FYNNEI. Trimming took off 2 bases at V and 1 base at J, with 8 bases between the two ends. There are 14 residues in the CDR3. Here the CDR3 DNA reads TGTGCCAGCAGTGAAACCTTGGAGAACACTGAAGCTTTCTTT. Amino acids: CASSETLENTEAFF.

The chain has TRBV29-1 and TRBJ2-1; 10 nucleotides agree with TRBD1. CDR1 and CDR2 from the germline V gene are SQVTM and ANQGSEA. Unmatched junction bases numbered 3, after V lost 3 bases and J lost 7 bases. CDR3 length equals 13 residues. DNA for the CDR3: TGCAGCGTTGAGAGGGGACAGGGGAATGAGCAGTTCTTC. Encoded protein: CSVERGQGNEQFF.

The rearrangement links TRBV29-1 to TRBJ1-3; possible D gene TRBD1, 5 bases. The CDR3 length is 19 residues. The germline CDR1 and CDR2 sequences are SQVTM and ANQGSEA. Trimming shortened V by 0 bases and J by 0 bases, and 21 bases separated the two germline ends. The CDR3 protein is CSVEDLREGKTDSGNTIYF. The CDR3 coding sequence is TGCAGCGTTGAAGATCTTCGGGAGGGGAAGACAGACTCTGGAAACACCATATATTTT.

The chain couples TRBV7-9 to TRBJ2-7; 8 bases align to TRBD1. Germline values: CDR1 SEHNR, CDR2 FQNEAQ (reference sequence). CDR3 length equals 15 residues. V lost 6 bases and J lost 4; bases outside the gene matches: 11. The CDR3 here is CASSRSDRDTYEQYF. CDR3 in DNA: TGTGCCAGCAGTAGATCGGACAGGGACACGTACGAGCAGTACTTC.

On this clone itself: This sample includes further DNA sequences coding for the same CDR3. This CDR3 reads CASSLTGGASGANVLTF. In DNA form, the CDR3 reads TGTGCCAGCAGTTTAACAGGGGGCGCGAGTGGGGCCAACGTCCTGACTTTC. The chain is built from TRBV27 and TRBJ2-6, with 9 bases fitting TRBD1. The CDR3 is 17 residues long. The J segment lost 3 bases and the V segment lost 2 bases, leaving 5 bases of the junction unmatched. Germline V lookup: CDR1 MNHEY, CDR2 SMNVEV (reference sequence).

V and J are TRBV28 and TRBJ1-5; tentatively, D is TRBD1 (5 bases). The CDR3 extends over 15 amino acids. The V and J ends lost 3 bases and 4 bases respectively, with 13 bases between them. Germline CDR1 reads MDHEN; CDR2 reads SYDVKM. The CDR3 region is CASSFAGPMNQPQHF. In DNA, the CDR3 is TGTGCCAGCAGTTTCGCAGGGCCTATGAATCAGCCCCAGCATTTT.

This chain links TRBV6-1 with TRBJ2-7; TRBD1 might be the D (5 bases). This CDR3 is built from 15 residues. Looked up from germline, CDR1 is MNHNS and CDR2 is SASEGT. The ends were cut back, 6 bases at V and 3 bases at J, with 18 bases in the middle. The CDR3 is CASRSWGLNYYEQYF. DNA for the CDR3: TGTGCCAGCAGATCTTGGGGCCTCAATTACTACGAGCAGTACTTC.

V and J are TRBV28 and TRBJ2-7; D not certain. CDR1 is MDHEN and CDR2 is SYDVKM in the germline V gene. With 5 bases removed from V and 3 bases from J, the gap between germline ends came to 8 bases. This CDR3 comprises 12 residues. The CDR3 region is CASSRIFYEQYF. DNA of the CDR3: TGTGCCAGCAGTAGGATATTCTACGAGCAGTACTTC.

The chain recombines TRBV19 with TRBJ2-7, with D possibly being TRBD2 (6 bases). The CDR3 runs to 16 residues. Germline V gene lookup returns CDR1 LNHDA and CDR2 SQIVND (reference sequence). Trimming pared 0 bases from V and 3 bases from J, leaving 15 bases between. In nucleotides, the CDR3 is TGTGCCAGTAGTATAGATTCGGCGGGACGCAGCTACGAGCAGTACTTC. Its protein product is CASSIDSAGRSYEQYF.

As DNA, the CDR3 is TGTGCCAGCAGTTTTGTTTTCGGGAGCGGCACCGGGGAGCTGTTTTTT. Its protein product is CASSFVFGSGTGELFF. The chain is built from TRBV28 and TRBJ2-2; a weak D match, TRBD2 (6 bases). V was shortened by 3 bases and J by 4 bases, with 15 bases between the two germline ends. Germline loops: CDR1 MDHEN, CDR2 SYDVKM. The length of the CDR3 is 16 residues.

The genes are TRBV9 and TRBJ2-2; 7 nucleotides align to TRBD1. Germline trimming cut 3 bases from V and 1 base from J; bases unmatched to any gene: 3. The CDR3 has 15 amino acids. Germline CDR1 SGDLS, CDR2 YYNGEE. DNA for the CDR3: TGTGCCAGCAGCGGGGACAGTTGGAACACCGGGGAGCTGTTTTTT. Translated: CASSGDSWNTGELFF.

This chain uses TRBV11-2 with TRBJ2-7; D could derive from TRBD1 or TRBD2 (5 bases each). Germline CDR1 is SGHAT and CDR2 is FQNNGV. The V end lost 5 bases, the J end lost 2 bases, and 13 bases lay between the germline ends. The CDR3 runs 14 residues. The CDR3 DNA is TGTGCCAGCAGCGTCGGGGCAGCGGCCTACGAGCAGTACTTC. This gives the protein CASSVGAAAYEQYF.

The sample holds a few counts of this clone. This chain uses TRBV10-1 with TRBJ2-7; D unclear. Trimming took off 3 bases at V and 3 bases at J, with 9 bases between the two ends. The CDR3 loop spans 13 amino acids. CDR1 WNHNN and CDR2 SYGVQD come from the germline V gene (reference sequence). The CDR3 reads CASSEAGSYEQYF. CDR3 coding DNA: TGCGCCAGCAGTGAAGCAGGTAGCTACGAGCAGTACTTC.

The chain joins TRBV11-1 to TRBJ1-1; TRBD1 matches 8 bases. There are 12 residues in the CDR3. V was pared by 6 bases and J by 6 bases, with 3 bases of the junction left unmatched. CDR1 and CDR2 from the germline V gene are SGHAT and FQDESV (reference sequence). The CDR3 DNA follows: TGTGCCAGCAGTCTGACAGGGGCTGAAGCTTTCTTT. This codes for CASSLTGAEAFF.

As regards this clone: At the DNA level, this CDR3 is encoded by other sequences in the same sample as well. The chain combines TRBV5-4 with TRBJ2-7; the D is unclear. The CDR3 is 11 amino acids. Per germline, CDR1 SGHNT and CDR2 YYREEE (reference sequence). V was clipped by 4 bases and J by 3 bases, with 5 bases between them. The CDR3 loop is CASSRGYEQYF. The DNA of the CDR3 is TGTGCCAGCAGCAGAGGCTACGAGCAGTACTTC.

The chain employs TRBV4-1 and TRBJ1-6; TRBD1 matches at 7 bases. CDR1 MGHRA and CDR2 YSYEKL come from the germline V gene. This CDR3 has 16 amino acids. V lost 3 bases to trimming and J lost 6 bases; unmatched junction nucleotides: 8. The CDR3: CASSQRQGSVNSPLHF. CDR3 sequence (DNA): TGCGCCAGCAGCCAGAGACAGGGAAGTGTTAATTCACCCCTCCACTTT.

The chain has TRBV30 and TRBJ2-6, with D uncertain. Germline V gives CDR1 GTSNPN, CDR2 SVGIG (reference sequence). The CDR3 sequence is 14 residues long. V was pared by 1 base and J by 1 base, with 5 bases between. The chain's CDR3 is CAWSEGSGANVLTF. CDR3 DNA: TGTGCCTGGAGTGAGGGATCTGGGGCCAACGTCCTGACTTTC.

This chain joins TRBV4-2 and TRBJ2-3, with D uncertain. The CDR3 sequence is 14 residues long. Germline V CDR1 and CDR2: LGHNA, YNFKEQ. The ends were cut back, 0 bases at V and 6 bases at J, with 10 bases in the middle. The chain's CDR3 is CASSQDLTLDTQYF. The DNA for the CDR3 is TGTGCCAGCAGCCAAGATCTCACACTTGATACGCAGTATTTT.

The rearrangement joins TRBV7-9 to TRBJ2-3; no definite D call. V was pared by 7 bases and J by 2 bases, with 7 bases between. The CDR3 has 12 amino acids. CDR1 is SEHNR, CDR2 FQNEAQ, per germline (reference sequence). The CDR3 region has the DNA TGTGCCAGCAACCAATACACAGATACGCAGTATTTT. It specifies CASNQYTDTQYF. Variable domain in full (rest from reference TRBV7-9 and TRBJ2-3): DTGVSQNPRHKITKRGQNVTFRCDPISEHNRLYWYRQTLGQGPEFLTYFQNEAQLEKSRLLSDRFSAERPKGSFSTLEIQRTEQGDSAMYLCASNQYTDTQYFGPGTRLTVL.

The chain joins TRBV29-1 to TRBJ2-7; D is unclear. The germline V and J ends were trimmed by 7 bases and 6 bases, with 10 bases remaining between them. Per the germline V gene, CDR1 is SQVTM and CDR2 is ANQGSEA. This CDR3 comprises 10 residues. CDR3 in amino acids: CSALQSEQYF. As DNA, the CDR3 is TGCAGCGCCTTACAGAGCGAGCAGTACTTC.

Details on this clone: The junction does not match germline at one end; this may be a read error. The chain uses TRBV6-5 and TRBJ2-1; tentatively, D is TRBD2 (5 bases). The CDR3 covers 16 residues. Germline CDR1 and CDR2: MNHEY and SVGAGI. The CDR3 nucleotides read TGTGCCAGCAGCTACTCTTTACGGGGCTCCTACAATGAGCAGTTCTTC. This gives the protein CASSYSLRGSYNEQFF.

This chain uses TRBV10-3 with TRBJ1-1; unclear D gene. The V end was cut by 10 bases, the J end by 1 base, with 13 bases between. This CDR3 is built from 13 residues. From germline, CDR1 is ENHRY and CDR2 SYGVKD. CDR3 sequence reads: CATVGGGNTEAFF. The CDR3 region has the DNA TGTGCCACTGTGGGTGGTGGGAACACTGAAGCTTTCTTT.

The rearrangement joins TRBV2 to TRBJ2-2; D is unresolved. The germline V gene has CDR1 SNHLY and CDR2 FYNNEI. This CDR3 region has 13 residues. The germline V and J ends were trimmed by 4 bases and 7 bases, with 10 bases remaining between them. CDR3 sequence (DNA): TGTGCCAGCAGTGGGATAGGCCGCGGGGAGCTGTTTTTT. It translates to CASSGIGRGELFF.